Listed below are T cell receptor beta chains from one sample, sequenced in a study of blood T cell repertoires in COVID-19. The method was immunoSEQ multiplex PCR; TCRdb's version includes in-frame clones alone and lacks a portion of them. Among more than 110,000 clones listed, 79% were seen once. The specimen was peripheral blood. The receptor source for this set is a man in his sixties with acute or convalescent COVID-19. Each CDR3 is given with its conserved first and last residue. Fields, in order: V gene, D gene, J gene, clone size, CDR3 protein, CDR3 DNA. D genes are given only for firm matches. Rows may omit the clone size; those that give it use once, few, many or a size class.

V gene: TRBV28
D gene: .
J gene: TRBJ1-2
clone size: .
CDR3 protein: CASSEPEDYGYTF
CDR3 DNA: TGTGCCAGCAGTGAACCAGAAGACTATGGCTACACCTTC

V gene: TRBV11-1
D gene: TRBD2
J gene: TRBJ2-5
clone size: .
CDR3 protein: CASSPASGRNQETQYF
CDR3 DNA: TGTGCCAGCAGCCCCGCTAGCGGACGCAACCAAGAGACCCAGTACTTC

V gene: TRBV28
D gene: .
J gene: TRBJ2-7
clone size: .
CDR3 protein: CASSLTGVYEQYF
CDR3 DNA: TGTGCCAGCAGTTTGACAGGAGTCTACGAGCAGTACTTC

V gene: TRBV15
D gene: .
J gene: TRBJ1-4
clone size: .
CDR3 protein: CATRTSGVPNEKLFF
CDR3 DNA: TGTGCCACCAGGACCTCGGGGGTCCCTAATGAAAAACTGTTTTTT

V gene: TRBV3-1/TRBV3-2
D gene: .
J gene: TRBJ1-5
clone size: .
CDR3 protein: CASSQTSGGNQPQHF
CDR3 DNA: TGTGCCAGCAGCCAGACTTCAGGGGGCAATCAGCCCCAGCATTTT

V gene: TRBV11-1
D gene: .
J gene: TRBJ1-3
clone size: .
CDR3 protein: CASSLDNRGNTIYF
CDR3 DNA: TGTGCCAGCAGCTTAGACAACCGTGGAAACACCATATATTTT

V gene: TRBV12-3/TRBV12-4
D gene: .
J gene: TRBJ1-1
clone size: .
CDR3 protein: CASSNRLLAFF
CDR3 DNA: TGTGCCAGCAGTAACAGGTTGCTTGCTTTCTTT

V gene: TRBV7-8
D gene: TRBD2
J gene: TRBJ2-1
clone size: .
CDR3 protein: CASLKGAGGLREQFF
CDR3 DNA: TGTGCCAGCCTAAAGGGGGCGGGAGGGTTGAGGGAGCAGTTCTTC

V gene: TRBV11-3
D gene: TRBD1
J gene: TRBJ2-3
clone size: .
CDR3 protein: CASSLGDRSTDTQYF
CDR3 DNA: TGTGCCAGCAGCTTAGGGGACAGAAGCACAGATACGCAGTATTTT

V gene: TRBV7-2
D gene: .
J gene: TRBJ2-7
clone size: .
CDR3 protein: CASSLNEVGAGEQYF
CDR3 DNA: TGTGCCAGCAGCCTGAATGAAGTAGGGGCGGGGGAGCAGTACTTC

V gene: TRBV7-6
D gene: .
J gene: TRBJ1-1
clone size: .
CDR3 protein: CASSLGELGTEAFF
CDR3 DNA: TGTGCCAGCAGCTTAGGGGAGCTGGGCACTGAAGCTTTCTTT

V gene: TRBV5-1
D gene: .
J gene: TRBJ1-6
clone size: .
CDR3 protein: CASSLDLVYNSPLHF
CDR3 DNA: TGCGCCAGCAGCTTGGATCTCGTCTATAATTCACCCCTCCACTTT

V gene: TRBV27
D gene: .
J gene: TRBJ2-3
clone size: .
CDR3 protein: CASSWDIADTQYF
CDR3 DNA: TGTGCCAGCAGCTGGGACATCGCAGATACGCAGTATTTT

V gene: TRBV7-2
D gene: TRBD2
J gene: TRBJ2-3
clone size: .
CDR3 protein: CASSLFLASGIPDTQYF
CDR3 DNA: TGTGCCAGCAGCTTATTTCTGGCGAGCGGGATCCCAGATACGCAGTATTTT

V gene: TRBV5-1
D gene: .
J gene: TRBJ2-1
clone size: .
CDR3 protein: CASSLEPLEWRRSYNEQFF
CDR3 DNA: TGCGCCAGCAGCTTGGAACCGCTGGAGTGGAGGCGGTCCTACAATGAGCAGTTCTTC

V gene: TRBV6-6
D gene: TRBD2
J gene: TRBJ2-3
clone size: once
CDR3 protein: CASSYPSSGSTDTQYF
CDR3 DNA: TGTGCCAGCAGTTACCCTTCTAGCGGGAGCACAGATACGCAGTATTTT

V gene: TRBV28
D gene: TRBD1
J gene: TRBJ1-4
clone size: few
CDR3 protein: CASNSAGTGEGKLFF
CDR3 DNA: TGTGCCAGCAATTCCGCCGGGACAGGGGAGGGGAAACTGTTTTTT

V gene: TRBV5-1
D gene: TRBD2
J gene: TRBJ2-1
clone size: .
CDR3 protein: CASSLAGGRVYNEQFF
CDR3 DNA: TGCGCCAGCAGCTTGGCGGGCGGGAGGGTCTACAATGAGCAGTTCTTC

V gene: TRBV16
D gene: .
J gene: TRBJ1-1
clone size: .
CDR3 protein: CASSRYRTEAFF
CDR3 DNA: TGTGCCAGCAGCCGGTACCGGACTGAAGCTTTCTTT

V gene: TRBV14
D gene: TRBD1
J gene: TRBJ1-6
clone size: .
CDR3 protein: CASSWDRNSPLHF
CDR3 DNA: TGTGCCAGCAGTTGGGACAGAAATTCACCCCTCCACTTT

V gene: TRBV19
D gene: .
J gene: TRBJ2-7
clone size: .
CDR3 protein: CASSIDTASYEQYF
CDR3 DNA: TGTGCCAGTAGTATCGATACAGCCTCCTACGAGCAGTACTTC

V gene: TRBV28
D gene: TRBD2
J gene: TRBJ2-1
clone size: few
CDR3 protein: CASRLSGGSYNEQFF
CDR3 DNA: TGTGCCAGCAGATTAAGCGGGGGTTCCTACAATGAGCAGTTCTTC

V gene: TRBV4-1
D gene: TRBD1
J gene: TRBJ1-5
clone size: .
CDR3 protein: CASSRSAGGLEPQHF
CDR3 DNA: TGCGCCAGCAGCCGATCAGCAGGGGGGTTGGAGCCCCAGCATTTT

V gene: TRBV19
D gene: TRBD1
J gene: TRBJ1-1
clone size: .
CDR3 protein: CASRSGQVNTEAFF
CDR3 DNA: TGTGCCAGTAGGTCCGGACAGGTGAACACTGAAGCTTTCTTT

V gene: TRBV30
D gene: .
J gene: TRBJ2-1
clone size: .
CDR3 protein: CAWSVDPRGHEQFF
CDR3 DNA: TGTGCCTGGAGTGTTGACCCTCGGGGTCATGAGCAGTTCTTC

V gene: TRBV7-2
D gene: TRBD2
J gene: TRBJ2-3
clone size: .
CDR3 protein: CASSPGGPGTDTQYF
CDR3 DNA: TGTGCCAGCAGCCCGGGAGGGCCTGGCACAGATACGCAGTATTTT

V gene: TRBV3-1/TRBV3-2
D gene: .
J gene: TRBJ1-5
clone size: .
CDR3 protein: CASSYTRRDTFLTSNQPQHF
CDR3 DNA: TGTGCCAGCAGCTATACCCGCCGGGACACCTTTCTCACTAGCAATCAGCCCCAGCATTTT

V gene: TRBV28
D gene: TRBD1
J gene: TRBJ1-1
clone size: .
CDR3 protein: CATDPGQANEAFF
CDR3 DNA: TGTGCCACCGATCCCGGACAGGCAAATGAAGCTTTCTTT

V gene: TRBV28
D gene: .
J gene: TRBJ2-7
clone size: .
CDR3 protein: CASSSAYEQYF
CDR3 DNA: TGTGCCAGCAGTTCAGCGTACGAGCAGTACTTC

V gene: TRBV2
D gene: TRBD1
J gene: TRBJ2-7
clone size: .
CDR3 protein: CASSGGTVSYEQYF
CDR3 DNA: TGTGCCAGCAGTGGGGGGACAGTTTCCTACGAGCAGTACTTC

V gene: TRBV6-1
D gene: .
J gene: TRBJ1-4
clone size: .
CDR3 protein: CASSDRVATNEKLFF
CDR3 DNA: TGTGCCAGCAGTGACAGGGTTGCAACTAATGAAAAACTGTTTTTT

V gene: TRBV29-1
D gene: .
J gene: TRBJ2-4
clone size: .
CDR3 protein: CSVVTELAGRAKNIQYF
CDR3 DNA: TGCAGCGTTGTCACAGAACTAGCAGGCCGGGCCAAAAACATTCAGTACTTC

V gene: TRBV28
D gene: .
J gene: TRBJ1-2
clone size: .
CDR3 protein: CASSSKSRGSYGYTF
CDR3 DNA: TGTGCCAGCAGTTCAAAGTCCCGGGGAAGCTATGGCTACACCTTC

V gene: TRBV28
D gene: TRBD1
J gene: TRBJ1-2
clone size: few
CDR3 protein: CASREGQGNYGYTF
CDR3 DNA: TGTGCCAGCAGGGAGGGACAGGGAAACTATGGCTACACCTTC

V gene: TRBV6-2/TRBV6-3
D gene: TRBD1
J gene: TRBJ1-1
clone size: .
CDR3 protein: CASSRDRRNTEAFF
CDR3 DNA: TGTGCCAGCAGCCGGGACAGGAGGAACACTGAAGCTTTCTTT

V gene: TRBV9
D gene: .
J gene: TRBJ1-1
clone size: .
CDR3 protein: CASSVQMNTEAFF
CDR3 DNA: TGTGCCAGCAGCGTTCAAATGAACACTGAAGCTTTCTTT

V gene: TRBV19
D gene: TRBD1
J gene: TRBJ1-4
clone size: once
CDR3 protein: CASSNPRTGLIGEKLFF
CDR3 DNA: TGTGCCAGTAGTAATCCTAGGACAGGTTTAATCGGAGAAAAACTGTTTTTT

V gene: TRBV19
D gene: .
J gene: TRBJ2-2
clone size: .
CDR3 protein: CASSISHNTGELFF
CDR3 DNA: TGTGCCAGTAGTATATCACATAACACCGGGGAGCTGTTTTTT

V gene: TRBV4-2
D gene: TRBD2
J gene: TRBJ2-1
clone size: .
CDR3 protein: CASSQDLLAGEQFF
CDR3 DNA: TGTGCCAGCAGCCAAGATTTACTAGCGGGAGAGCAGTTCTTC

V gene: TRBV9
D gene: TRBD2
J gene: TRBJ2-1
clone size: .
CDR3 protein: CASSAGNGASGRVRNEQFF
CDR3 DNA: TGTGCCAGCAGCGCCGGGAATGGGGCTAGCGGGAGGGTTCGCAATGAGCAGTTCTTC

V gene: TRBV24-1
D gene: .
J gene: TRBJ2-3
clone size: .
CDR3 protein: CATSPRTADTQYF
CDR3 DNA: TGTGCCACCAGTCCGCGGACAGCAGATACGCAGTATTTT

V gene: TRBV9
D gene: TRBD2
J gene: TRBJ2-1
clone size: .
CDR3 protein: CASSVGVSGSWRGNEQFF
CDR3 DNA: TGTGCCAGCAGCGTAGGGGTTAGCGGGAGCTGGAGGGGCAATGAGCAGTTCTTC

V gene: TRBV6-6
D gene: .
J gene: TRBJ1-6
clone size: .
CDR3 protein: CASSGIYNSPLHF
CDR3 DNA: TGTGCCAGCAGCGGGATCTATAATTCACCCCTCCACTTT

V gene: TRBV5-4
D gene: TRBD2
J gene: TRBJ2-5
clone size: .
CDR3 protein: CASSQGLAGETQYF
CDR3 DNA: TGTGCCAGCAGCCAGGGACTAGCCGGGGAGACCCAGTACTTC

V gene: TRBV28
D gene: TRBD1
J gene: TRBJ2-1
clone size: .
CDR3 protein: CASNLAGQGNYNEQFF
CDR3 DNA: TGTGCCAGCAACCTTGCGGGACAGGGGAACTACAATGAGCAGTTCTTC

V gene: TRBV27
D gene: .
J gene: TRBJ2-4
clone size: .
CDR3 protein: CASSFLANGVAVKNIQYF
CDR3 DNA: TGTGCCAGCAGTTTTTTGGCTAACGGGGTAGCGGTCAAAAACATTCAGTACTTC

V gene: TRBV19
D gene: .
J gene: TRBJ1-2
clone size: few
CDR3 protein: CASSMGDYRDYGYTF
CDR3 DNA: TGTGCCAGTAGTATGGGAGACTATAGGGACTATGGCTACACCTTC

V gene: TRBV19
D gene: .
J gene: TRBJ2-2
clone size: .
CDR3 protein: CASSSDGPGELFF
CDR3 DNA: TGTGCCAGTAGTTCCGATGGGCCCGGGGAGCTGTTTTTT

V gene: TRBV7-8
D gene: TRBD2
J gene: TRBJ2-3
clone size: .
CDR3 protein: CASSPRLAGGTDTQYF
CDR3 DNA: TGTGCCAGCAGCCCCCGACTAGCGGGAGGCACAGATACACAGTATTTT

V gene: TRBV12-3/TRBV12-4
D gene: .
J gene: TRBJ2-2
clone size: .
CDR3 protein: CASSLTGTGELFF
CDR3 DNA: TGTGCCAGCAGTTTGACGGGAACCGGGGAGCTGTTTTTT

V gene: TRBV5-5
D gene: .
J gene: TRBJ1-2
clone size: .
CDR3 protein: CASSLAPLEGGYGYTF
CDR3 DNA: TGTGCCAGCAGCTTGGCCCCATTAGAGGGCGGCTATGGCTACACCTTC

V gene: TRBV9
D gene: .
J gene: TRBJ2-3
clone size: .
CDR3 protein: CASSVATLGVDTQYF
CDR3 DNA: TGTGCCAGCAGCGTAGCGACGCTAGGGGTAGATACGCAGTATTTT

V gene: TRBV29-1
D gene: TRBD1
J gene: TRBJ1-5
clone size: .
CDR3 protein: CSVGRGNQPQHF
CDR3 DNA: TGCAGCGTTGGCAGGGGGAATCAGCCCCAGCATTTT

V gene: TRBV18
D gene: .
J gene: TRBJ1-6
clone size: .
CDR3 protein: CASSHFEGSPLHF
CDR3 DNA: TGTGCCAGCTCGCATTTTGAGGGTTCACCCCTCCACTTT

V gene: TRBV5-4
D gene: TRBD1
J gene: TRBJ2-7
clone size: .
CDR3 protein: CASSLGVQGALEQYF
CDR3 DNA: TGTGCCAGCAGCTTGGGCGTCCAGGGGGCCCTCGAGCAGTACTTC

V gene: TRBV5-6
D gene: .
J gene: TRBJ2-7
clone size: .
CDR3 protein: CASSLGWEGAYEQYF
CDR3 DNA: TGTGCCAGCAGCTTGGGGTGGGAGGGGGCCTACGAGCAGTACTTC

V gene: TRBV5-1
D gene: .
J gene: TRBJ1-1
clone size: .
CDR3 protein: CASSNTGRAFF
CDR3 DNA: TGCGCCAGCAGCAATACAGGTAGAGCTTTCTTT

V gene: TRBV19
D gene: .
J gene: TRBJ1-5
clone size: .
CDR3 protein: CASKGGGQPQHF
CDR3 DNA: TGTGCCAGTAAGGGAGGGGGACAGCCCCAGCATTTT

V gene: TRBV4-1
D gene: TRBD1
J gene: TRBJ1-1
clone size: .
CDR3 protein: CASSHPGQGRTEAFF
CDR3 DNA: TGCGCCAGCAGCCACCCGGGACAGGGTCGAACTGAAGCTTTCTTT